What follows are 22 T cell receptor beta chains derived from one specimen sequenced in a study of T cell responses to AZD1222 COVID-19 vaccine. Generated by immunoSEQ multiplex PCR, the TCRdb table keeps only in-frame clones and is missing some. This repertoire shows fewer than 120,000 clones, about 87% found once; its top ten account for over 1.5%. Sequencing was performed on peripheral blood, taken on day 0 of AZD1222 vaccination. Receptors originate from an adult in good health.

CDR3 DNA: TGTGCCAGCAGTTCGGCAGTTGAAGCTTTCTTT. This sequence encodes CASSSAVEAFF. The genes are TRBV12-3 or TRBV12-4 and TRBJ1-1; the D is unclear. V lost 4 bases to trimming and J lost 7 bases, with 7 bases between them. This CDR3 is 11 amino acids long.

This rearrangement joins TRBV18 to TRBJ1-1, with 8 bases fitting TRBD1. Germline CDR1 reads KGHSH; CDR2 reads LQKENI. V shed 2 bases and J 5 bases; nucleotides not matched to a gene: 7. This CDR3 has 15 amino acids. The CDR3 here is CASSPAQGARTEAFF. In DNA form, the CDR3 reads TGTGCCAGCTCACCAGCCCAGGGGGCGAGGACTGAAGCTTTCTTT.

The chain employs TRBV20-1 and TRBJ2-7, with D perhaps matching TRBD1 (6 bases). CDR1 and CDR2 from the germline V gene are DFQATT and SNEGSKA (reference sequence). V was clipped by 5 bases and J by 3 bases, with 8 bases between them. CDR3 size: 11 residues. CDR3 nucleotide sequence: TGCAGTGCTTACAGGGACTACGAGCAGTACTTC. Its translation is CSAYRDYEQYF.

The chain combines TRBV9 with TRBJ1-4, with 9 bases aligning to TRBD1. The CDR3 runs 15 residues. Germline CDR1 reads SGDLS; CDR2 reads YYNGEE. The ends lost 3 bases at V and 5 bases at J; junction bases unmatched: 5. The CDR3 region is CASSARGTGNEKLFF. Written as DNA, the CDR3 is TGTGCCAGCAGCGCGCGGGGGACAGGGAATGAAAAACTGTTTTTT.

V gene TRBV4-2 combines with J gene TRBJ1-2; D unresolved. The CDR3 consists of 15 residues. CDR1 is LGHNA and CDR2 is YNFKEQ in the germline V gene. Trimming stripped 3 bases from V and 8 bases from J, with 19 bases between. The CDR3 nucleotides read TGTGCCAGCAGCCACCTCCTTGAGGTCCACCGGGGCTACACCTTC. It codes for CASSHLLEVHRGYTF.

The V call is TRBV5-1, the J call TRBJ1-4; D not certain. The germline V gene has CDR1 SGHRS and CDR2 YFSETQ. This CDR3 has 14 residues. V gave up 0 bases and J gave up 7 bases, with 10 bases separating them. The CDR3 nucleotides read TGCGCCAGCAGCTTGGAAGGTACCAGTGAAAAACTGTTTTTT. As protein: CASSLEGTSEKLFF.

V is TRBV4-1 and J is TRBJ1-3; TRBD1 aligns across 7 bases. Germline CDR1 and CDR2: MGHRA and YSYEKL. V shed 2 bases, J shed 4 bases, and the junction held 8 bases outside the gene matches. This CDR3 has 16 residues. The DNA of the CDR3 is TGCGCCAGCAGCCAACCAACAGGGGATAGAGGAAACACCATATATTTT. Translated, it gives CASSQPTGDRGNTIYF.

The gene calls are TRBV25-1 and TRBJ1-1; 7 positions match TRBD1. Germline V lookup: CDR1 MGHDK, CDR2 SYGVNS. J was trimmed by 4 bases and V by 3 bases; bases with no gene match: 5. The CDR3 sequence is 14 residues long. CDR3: CASSDQGQLTEAFF. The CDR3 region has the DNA TGTGCCAGCAGTGATCAGGGACAGCTCACTGAAGCTTTCTTT.

The CDR3 DNA reads TGTGCCAGTGGGGATAGGGAGGGAGGCTACACCTTC. Its translation is CASGDREGGYTF. The gene calls are TRBV19 and TRBJ1-2; D uncertain. The CDR3 runs 12 residues. Deletions cut 8 bases from V and 8 bases from J, with 15 bases between. Germline V gene lookup returns CDR1 LNHDA and CDR2 SQIVND (reference sequence).

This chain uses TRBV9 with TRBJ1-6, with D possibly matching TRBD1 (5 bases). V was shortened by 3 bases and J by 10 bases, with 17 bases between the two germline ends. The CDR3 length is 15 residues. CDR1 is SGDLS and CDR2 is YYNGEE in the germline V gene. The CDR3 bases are TGTGCCAGCAGCGCTACAGGTTTAAGGGACTCACCCCTCCACTTT. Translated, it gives CASSATGLRDSPLHF.

The CDR3 spells CAWSVLLQTGWGSEAFF. The CDR3 DNA sequence: TGTGCCTGGAGTGTACTTCTCCAGACAGGGTGGGGGTCTGAAGCTTTCTTT. This rearrangement joins TRBV30 to TRBJ1-1; 7 bases map to TRBD1. Germline V gene data show CDR1 as GTSNPN and CDR2 as SVGIG (reference sequence). The CDR3 contains 17 residues. J gave up 6 bases and V 0 bases, and 16 bases lay outside the gene matches. Complete variable domain (other parts from reference TRBV30 and TRBJ1-1): SQTIHQWPATLVQPVGSPLSLECTVEGTSNPNLYWYRQAAGRGLQLLFYSVGIGQISSEVPQNLSASRPQDRQFILSSKKLLLSDSGFYLCAWSVLLQTGWGSEAFFGQGTRLTVV.

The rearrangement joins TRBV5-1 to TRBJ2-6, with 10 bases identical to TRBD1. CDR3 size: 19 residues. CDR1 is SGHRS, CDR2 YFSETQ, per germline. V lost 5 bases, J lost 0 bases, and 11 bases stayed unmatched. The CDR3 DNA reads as TGCGCCAGCAGATTCCGGGACAGGGGAGGGTTCTCTGGGGCCAACGTCCTGACTTTC. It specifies CASRFRDRGGFSGANVLTF.

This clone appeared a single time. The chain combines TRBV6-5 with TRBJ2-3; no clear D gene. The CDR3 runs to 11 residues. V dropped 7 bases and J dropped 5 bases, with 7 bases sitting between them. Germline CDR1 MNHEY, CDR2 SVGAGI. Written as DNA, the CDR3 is TGTGCCAGCACCTTAATAGATACGCAGTATTTT. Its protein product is CASTLIDTQYF.

CDR3 DNA sequence: TGTGCCAGCAGCTTGGACAGAACCATGAACACTGAAGCTTTCTTT. Protein product: CASSLDRTMNTEAFF. This chain uses TRBV5-6 with TRBJ1-1; D unclear. The V end was cut by 0 bases, the J end by 0 bases, with 9 bases between. This CDR3 has 15 residues. The germline gives CDR1 SGHDT, CDR2 YYEEEE.

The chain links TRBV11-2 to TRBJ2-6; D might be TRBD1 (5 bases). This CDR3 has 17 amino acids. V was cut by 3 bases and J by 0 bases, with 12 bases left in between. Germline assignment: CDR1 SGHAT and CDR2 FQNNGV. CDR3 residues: CASSFLTANSGANVLTF. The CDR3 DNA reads TGTGCCAGCAGCTTCCTGACAGCGAACTCTGGGGCCAACGTCCTGACTTTC.

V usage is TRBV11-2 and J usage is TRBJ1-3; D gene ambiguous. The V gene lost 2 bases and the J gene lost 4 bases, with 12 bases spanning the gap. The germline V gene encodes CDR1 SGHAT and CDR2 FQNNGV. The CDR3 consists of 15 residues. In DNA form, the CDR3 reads TGTGCCAGCAGCTTACGCGGTGACCAGGGAAACACCATATATTTT. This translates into CASSLRGDQGNTIYF.

CDR3 protein: CASSLGLGTAYEQYF. CDR3 DNA: TGTGCCAGCAGCCTTGGTTTAGGGACAGCGTACGAGCAGTACTTC. The chain has TRBV6-5 and TRBJ2-7, with 7 bases aligning to TRBD1. Per the germline V gene, CDR1 is MNHEY and CDR2 is SVGAGI. The length of the CDR3 is 15 residues. The V gene end was trimmed by 6 bases and the J gene end by 4 bases; junction bases not matched to a gene: 12.

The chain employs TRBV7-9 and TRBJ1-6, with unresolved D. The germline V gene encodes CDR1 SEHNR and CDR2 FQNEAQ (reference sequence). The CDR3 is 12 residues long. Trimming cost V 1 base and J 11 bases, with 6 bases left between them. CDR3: CASSLGSAPLHF. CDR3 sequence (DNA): TGTGCCAGCAGCTTAGGATCAGCACCCCTCCACTTT. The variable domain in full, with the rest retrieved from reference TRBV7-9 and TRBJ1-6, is DTGVSQNPRHKITKRGQNVTFRCDPISEHNRLYWYRQTLGQGPEFLTYFQNEAQLEKSRLLSDRFSAERPKGSFSTLEIQRTEQGDSAMYLCASSLGSAPLHFGNGTRLTVT.

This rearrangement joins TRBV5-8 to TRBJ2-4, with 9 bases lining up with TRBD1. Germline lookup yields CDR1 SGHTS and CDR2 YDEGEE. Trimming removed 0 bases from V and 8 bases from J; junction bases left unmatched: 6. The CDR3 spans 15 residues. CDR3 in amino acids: CASSLAGTGRDIQYF. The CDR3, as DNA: TGTGCCAGCAGCTTGGCGGGGACAGGGCGGGACATTCAGTACTTC.

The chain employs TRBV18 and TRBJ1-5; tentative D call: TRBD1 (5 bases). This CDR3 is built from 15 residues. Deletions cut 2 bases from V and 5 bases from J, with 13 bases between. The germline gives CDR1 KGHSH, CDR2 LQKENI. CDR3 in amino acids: CASSPMTGRDQPQHF. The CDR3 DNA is TGTGCCAGCTCACCAATGACGGGGCGGGATCAGCCCCAGCATTTT.

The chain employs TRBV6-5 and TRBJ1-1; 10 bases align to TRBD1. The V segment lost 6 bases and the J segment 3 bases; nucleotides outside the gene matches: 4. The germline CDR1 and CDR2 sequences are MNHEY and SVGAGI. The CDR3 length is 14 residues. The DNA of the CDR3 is TGTGCCAGCAGGCGGGGGACAGGGGACACTGAAGCTTTCTTT. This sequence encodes CASRRGTGDTEAFF.

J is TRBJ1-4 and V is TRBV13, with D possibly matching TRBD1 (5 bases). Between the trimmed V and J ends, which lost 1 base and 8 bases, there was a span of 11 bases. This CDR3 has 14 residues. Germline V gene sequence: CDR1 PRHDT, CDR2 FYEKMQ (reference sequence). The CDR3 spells CASSLAGGGEKLFF. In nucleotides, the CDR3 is TGTGCCAGCAGCTTAGCGGGGGGAGGGGAAAAACTGTTTTTT.